The present T cell receptor (beta chain) was sequenced within a study of cytomegalovirus exposure and HLA in healthy donors. Study results and caveats: It was only CMV serostatus that was available as immune exposure information. The study labeled more than 150 TCR beta chains cytomegalovirus-associated. V- and J-gene trimming of TCR beta was linked (in a later analysis) to a missense DCLRE1C variant. A reported reduction in N-insertions relative to the 666-donor mean was seen in an Asian-associated ancestry cluster in a later analysis.

This clone was seen a few times. Its antigen is currently unknown. In the PCR, 60 Vbeta and 13 Jbeta primers were used. Measured with immunoSEQ multiplex PCR; TCRdb has only the in-frame clones, and not every one. Of around 180,000 clones in the sample, roughly 87% were seen once. The CDR3 consists of 14 residues. The V segment lost 7 bases and the J segment 5 bases; nucleotides outside the gene matches: 6. CDR1 is GTSNPN and CDR2 is SVGIG in the germline V gene (reference sequence). The TCR comes from a girl less than two years old in good health and CMV-seronegative. The chain carries TRBV30 and TRBJ2-2; 11 positions agree with TRBD2. Sequenced sample: PBMCs. CDR3 DNA: TGTGCCTACCCGTCTAGCGGGGGGACCGGGGAGCTGTTTTTT. The encoded protein is CAYPSSGGTGELFF.